The next 31 T cell receptor beta chains were all read from a single sample in a study of cytomegalovirus exposure and HLA in healthy donors. This table comes from immunoSEQ multiplex PCR, and its TCRdb copy is limited to in-frame clones, with some not included. Among about 140,000 clones listed, about 83% were seen once. Sequencing was carried out using PBMCs. The source of these receptors is a woman aged 25-40 years in good health and CMV-seronegative.

The CDR3 sequence: CASQSSRGVYGYTF. The CDR3 DNA follows: TGTGCCAGTCAATCCAGTAGGGGCGTATATGGCTACACCTTC. The chain recombines TRBV2 with TRBJ1-2; TRBD1 might be the D (5 bases). The germline V and J ends were trimmed by 9 bases and 5 bases, with 19 bases remaining between them. Germline V lookup: CDR1 SNHLY, CDR2 FYNNEI. The CDR3 consists of 14 residues.

The V and J genes are TRBV11-1 and TRBJ2-7; a weak D match, TRBD1 (7 bases). Germline CDR1 and CDR2: SGHAT and FQDESV (reference sequence). This CDR3 contains 15 residues. V shed 1 base and J shed 1 base, with 11 bases lying between them. The CDR3 nucleotides read TGTGCCAGCAGCTTAGGGCCAGGGGGGTCCTACGAGCAGTACTTC. Translating gives CASSLGPGGSYEQYF.

This chain joins TRBV9 and TRBJ2-3; D not resolved. The V and J ends lost 4 bases and 2 bases respectively, with 8 bases between them. The germline V gene encodes CDR1 SGDLS and CDR2 YYNGEE. The CDR3 is 13 amino acids. CDR3: CASSPRVTDTQYF. DNA for the CDR3: TGTGCCAGCAGCCCGCGCGTCACAGATACGCAGTATTTT.

The chain is built from TRBV7-2 and TRBJ1-6; TRBD1 matches at 9 bases. The CDR3 totals 14 residues. The germline gives CDR1 SGHTA, CDR2 FQGNSA. The junction had 5 bases not matched to a gene; V was cut back by 7 bases and J by 7 bases. Written as DNA, the CDR3 is TGTGCCAGCAACGGACAGGGGACAAATTCACCCCTCCACTTT. Translated: CASNGQGTNSPLHF.

The J gene is TRBJ1-5, the V gene TRBV4-1; D call uncertain. The CDR3 extends over 13 amino acids. In germline, CDR1 is MGHRA, CDR2 YSYEKL. V was trimmed by 2 bases and J by 9 bases, leaving 11 bases between them. This CDR3 is CASSQTSPGPQHF. The CDR3 DNA sequence: TGCGCCAGCAGCCAAACCAGCCCGGGGCCCCAGCATTTT.

The CDR3 protein is CASSFSEGTLTPLHF. The CDR3 coding sequence is TGTGCCAGCAGCTTTAGCGAAGGAACTCTTACACCCCTCCACTTT. The genes are TRBV7-2 and TRBJ1-6; unclear D gene. Trimming removed 3 bases from V and 11 bases from J, with 17 bases in between. Germline V gene data show CDR1 as SGHTA and CDR2 as FQGNSA. The CDR3 consists of 15 residues.

This clone was recorded only once. The chain employs TRBV5-1 and TRBJ2-1; 7 nucleotides match TRBD1. The CDR3 extends over 17 amino acids. V shed 0 bases, J shed 4 bases, and the junction held 10 bases outside the gene matches. Germline CDR1 SGHRS, CDR2 YFSETQ. CDR3 amino acids: CASSLVPQGDSYNEQFF. The CDR3 DNA follows: TGCGCCAGCAGCTTGGTACCTCAGGGGGACAGTTACAATGAGCAGTTCTTC.

The chain joins TRBV2 to TRBJ2-1; weak D call: TRBD1 (5 bases). Germline assignment: CDR1 SNHLY and CDR2 FYNNEI. V gave up 7 bases and J gave up 0 bases, with 13 bases separating them. CDR3 length: 15 residues. CDR3 bases: TGTGCCAGCAACAGGCATCTGAGCTCCTACAATGAGCAGTTCTTC. The encoded protein is CASNRHLSSYNEQFF.

This rearrangement joins TRBV15 to TRBJ1-1; 9 bases line up with TRBD1. The V and J ends lost 3 bases and 3 bases, in that order; junction bases with no gene match: 5. Per the germline V gene, CDR1 is LNHNV and CDR2 is YYDKDF (reference sequence). CDR3 length: 15 residues. CDR3 in amino acids: CATSSKRTGDTEAFF. The CDR3 DNA follows: TGTGCCACCAGCAGCAAAAGGACAGGGGACACTGAAGCTTTCTTT.

The chain combines TRBV6-5 with TRBJ2-2; perhaps TRBD2 as D (5 bases). The CDR3 is 15 amino acids. Trimming stripped 3 bases from V and 2 bases from J, with 10 bases between. In germline, CDR1 is MNHEY, CDR2 SVGAGI. The CDR3 nucleotides are TGTGCCAGCAGTTATCGGAGGAGAAACACCGGGGAGCTGTTTTTT. Translating gives CASSYRRRNTGELFF.

The chain couples TRBV5-1 to TRBJ1-3; D gene ambiguous. CDR3 length: 17 amino acids. Trimming shortened V by 1 base and J by 1 base, and 15 bases separated the two germline ends. The germline V gene has CDR1 SGHRS and CDR2 YFSETQ. CDR3 residues: CASSLQPGGQSGNTIYF. As DNA, the CDR3 is TGCGCCAGCAGCTTGCAACCCGGCGGCCAGTCTGGAAACACCATATATTTT.

The rearrangement uses TRBV7-2 and TRBJ1-6, with 9 nucleotides matching TRBD1. This CDR3 is 18 amino acids long. V trimming: 4 bases; J trimming: 3 bases; junction bases outside the gene matches: 10. Per the germline V gene, CDR1 is SGHTA and CDR2 is FQGNSA. The CDR3 sequence is CASSYPVQGANYNSPLHF. The CDR3 nucleotides read TGTGCCAGCAGCTACCCAGTACAGGGGGCTAACTATAATTCACCCCTCCACTTT.

As DNA, the CDR3 is TGTGCCAGCAGGCCACAGGGAAATAGTGGACCCCAGCATTTT. This sequence encodes CASRPQGNSGPQHF. The V gene is TRBV27, the J gene TRBJ1-5; D may be TRBD1 (6 bases). Germline-derived CDR1 and CDR2 are MNHEY and SMNVEV (reference sequence). This CDR3 is 14 amino acids long. V dropped 6 bases and J dropped 10 bases, with 19 bases sitting between them.

The J gene is TRBJ1-2, the V gene TRBV4-1; perhaps TRBD1 as D (5 bases). There are 14 residues in the CDR3. V was shortened by 0 bases and J by 3 bases, with 8 bases between the two germline ends. CDR1 is MGHRA, CDR2 YSYEKL, per germline. In DNA, the CDR3 is TGCGCCAGCAGCCAAGACCAGGGTTACTATGGCTACACCTTC. It specifies CASSQDQGYYGYTF.

The rearrangement links TRBV29-1 to TRBJ2-1; 9 bases line up with TRBD1. The CDR3 is 13 residues long. J gave up 7 bases and V 4 bases, and 5 bases lay outside the gene matches. Germline CDR1 and CDR2: SQVTM and ANQGSEA. The chain's CDR3 is CSVGTGVPNEQFF. CDR3 nucleotides: TGCAGCGTTGGGACAGGGGTACCGAATGAGCAGTTCTTC.

The chain uses TRBV18 and TRBJ2-5; TRBD2 aligns across 8 bases. Germline values: CDR1 KGHSH, CDR2 LQKENI. The J segment lost 3 bases and the V segment lost 3 bases, leaving 3 bases of the junction unmatched. The CDR3 is 14 amino acids. CDR3 region: CASSPGLVKETQYF. The CDR3 coding sequence is TGTGCCAGCTCACCGGGACTAGTCAAAGAGACCCAGTACTTC. The full variable domain, its missing parts supplied by reference TRBV18 and TRBJ2-5, is NAGVMQNPRHLVRRRGQEARLRCSPMKGHSHVYWYRQLPEEGLKFMVYLQKENIIDESGMPKERFSAEFPKEGPSILRIQQVVRGDSAAYFCASSPGLVKETQYFGPGTRLLVL.

The V gene is TRBV5-6, the J gene TRBJ1-6; a weak D match, TRBD1 (6 bases). Trimming stripped 4 bases from V and 7 bases from J, with 18 bases between. Germline V gene lookup returns CDR1 SGHDT and CDR2 YYEEEE. The CDR3 is 16 residues long. Here the CDR3 reads CASSKQRGGQNSPLHF. Written as DNA, the CDR3 is TGTGCCAGCAGCAAACAGCGGGGGGGGCAAAATTCACCCCTCCACTTT.

The chain couples TRBV4-3 to TRBJ1-6; D is unclear. This CDR3 contains 13 residues. V shed 2 bases and J shed 7 bases, with 6 bases lying between them. The germline CDR1 and CDR2 sequences are LGHNA and YSLEER. The CDR3 sequence is CASSQLQNSPLHF. CDR3 nucleotide sequence: TGCGCCAGCAGCCAATTACAGAATTCACCCCTCCACTTT.

This clone was seen more than once but under ten times. The rearrangement joins TRBV5-1 to TRBJ2-5; 9 bases match TRBD1. Unmatched junction bases numbered 1, after V lost 4 bases and J lost 3 bases. Looked up from germline, CDR1 is SGHRS and CDR2 is YFSETQ. This CDR3 has 13 amino acids. The CDR3 is CASSRQGEETQYF. DNA of the CDR3: TGCGCCAGCAGCAGACAGGGGGAAGAGACCCAGTACTTC.

J is TRBJ1-3 and V is TRBV7-9; D not resolved. This CDR3 has 13 amino acids. The germline V gene encodes CDR1 SEHNR and CDR2 FQNEAQ (reference sequence). V lost 2 bases, J lost 0 bases, and 2 bases lay in between. The CDR3 sequence is CASSLLSGNTIYF. In nucleotides, the CDR3 is TGTGCCAGCAGCTTACTCTCTGGAAACACCATATATTTT. Supplemented by reference TRBV7-9 and TRBJ1-3, the full variable domain reads DTGVSQNPRHKITKRGQNVTFRCDPISEHNRLYWYRQTLGQGPEFLTYFQNEAQLEKSRLLSDRFSAERPKGSFSTLEIQRTEQGDSAMYLCASSLLSGNTIYFGEGSWLTVV.

This clone was seen just once. The V gene is TRBV7-7, the J gene TRBJ2-3, with D possibly being TRBD1 (7 bases). The CDR3 is 16 amino acids. Looked up from germline, CDR1 is SSHAT and CDR2 is FNYEAQ (reference sequence). Trimming took 2 bases from V and 3 from J, leaving 15 bases between them. CDR3 loop: CASSLLPGGKTDTQYF. The DNA for the CDR3 is TGTGCCAGCAGCTTATTGCCAGGGGGGAAGACAGATACGCAGTATTTT. Filled out from reference TRBV7-7 and TRBJ2-3, the complete variable domain reads GAGVSQSPRYKVTKRGQDVTLRCDPISSHATLYWYQQALGQGPEFLTYFNYEAQPDKSGLPSDRFSAERPEGSISTLTIQRTEQRDSAMYRCASSLLPGGKTDTQYFGPGTRLTVL.

V gene TRBV7-6 combines with J gene TRBJ2-2; TRBD1 matches at 8 bases. J gave up 4 bases and V 5 bases, and 6 bases lay outside the gene matches. CDR1 SGHVS and CDR2 FNYEAQ come from the germline V gene. The CDR3 totals 15 residues. The CDR3 nucleotides read TGTGCCAGCAGCCTCGGACAGGGTGGCACCGGGGAGCTGTTTTTT. Translation: CASSLGQGGTGELFF.

As for this clone: Relative to the germline gene, one junction end is altered; a read error may explain this. The CDR3 loop is CASSFRDRNYEQCF. The CDR3 DNA is TGTGCCAGCAGCTTCCGGGACAGAAATTACGAGCAGTGCTTC. The V call is TRBV11-2, the J call TRBJ2-7; 7 bases are shared with TRBD1. The CDR3 has 14 residues. CDR1 is SGHAT, CDR2 FQNNGV, per germline.

V and J are TRBV15 and TRBJ1-3; no reliable D call. Germline V lookup: CDR1 LNHNV, CDR2 YYDKDF (reference sequence). The V gene lost 0 bases and the J gene lost 4 bases, with 7 bases spanning the gap. CDR3 size: 14 residues. This chain's CDR3 is CATSRDGMGNTIYF. The CDR3 bases are TGTGCCACCAGCAGAGACGGGATGGGAAACACCATATATTTT.

The sample holds a few counts of this clone. This chain joins TRBV27 and TRBJ1-3, with D tentatively TRBD1 (6 bases). Trimming removed 5 bases at V and 0 bases at J, with 20 bases between. This CDR3 is 18 amino acids long. In germline, CDR1 is MNHEY, CDR2 SMNVEV (reference sequence). CDR3 residues: CASSPMDSWGNSGNTIYF. The CDR3 DNA reads TGTGCCAGCAGTCCGATGGACAGCTGGGGGAACTCTGGAAACACCATATATTTT.

The V gene is TRBV5-1, the J gene TRBJ1-3; D gene uncertain. Trimming took 2 bases from V and 1 from J, leaving 10 bases between them. The CDR3 totals 15 residues. Germline V gives CDR1 SGHRS, CDR2 YFSETQ. The DNA for the CDR3 is TGCGCCAGCAGCTTAACTCACCCATCTGGAAACACCATATATTTT. It encodes CASSLTHPSGNTIYF.

This chain links TRBV5-1 with TRBJ2-2; 7 bases match TRBD2. V trimming: 4 bases; J trimming: 4 bases; junction bases outside the gene matches: 7. Looked up from germline, CDR1 is SGHRS and CDR2 is YFSETQ. This CDR3 has 15 residues. The CDR3, as DNA: TGCGCCAGCAGCACTGGACTAGGGCTCACCGGGGAGCTGTTTTTT. It yields the protein CASSTGLGLTGELFF.

The genes are TRBV27 and TRBJ2-6; 8 nucleotides align to TRBD1. In germline, CDR1 is MNHEY, CDR2 SMNVEV (reference sequence). The ends lost 4 bases at V and 2 bases at J; junction bases unmatched: 4. CDR3 length: 16 residues. CDR3 in amino acids: CASSSIQGAGANVLTF. The CDR3 DNA reads as TGTGCCAGCAGTTCCATACAGGGGGCTGGGGCCAACGTCCTGACTTTC.

The rearrangement joins TRBV6-5 to TRBJ2-5; D perhaps matches TRBD2 (7 bases). The CDR3 extends over 16 amino acids. Germline CDR1 and CDR2: MNHEY and SVGAGI. The germline V and J ends were trimmed by 3 bases and 4 bases, with 18 bases remaining between them. The CDR3 reads CASSYSGPGGGETQYF. The CDR3, as DNA: TGTGCCAGCAGTTATTCGGGGCCGGGGGGCGGAGAGACCCAGTACTTC.

In its sample, this clone was seen a few times. The chain couples TRBV29-1 to TRBJ1-1; 9 nucleotides line up with TRBD1. V lost 3 bases and J lost 13; bases outside the gene matches: 12. Germline CDR1 is SQVTM and CDR2 is ANQGSEA. The CDR3 length is 13 residues. The CDR3, as DNA: TGCAGCGTTGAGGAGGGACAGGGTCTGAGTGGTTTCTTT. Its translation is CSVEEGQGLSGFF.

The chain employs TRBV19 and TRBJ1-2; 8 bases agree with TRBD1. This CDR3 comprises 16 residues. Per the germline V gene, CDR1 is LNHDA and CDR2 is SQIVND (reference sequence). J lost 1 base, V lost 5 bases, and 9 bases had no gene match. This chain's CDR3 is CASSSRTGTFNYGYTF. DNA of the CDR3: TGTGCCAGTAGTTCCCGGACAGGGACCTTTAACTATGGCTACACCTTC.